This T cell receptor (beta chain) was obtained from a study of OX40 agonist ivuxolimab in advanced cancers. V was clipped by 2 bases and J by 7 bases, with 18 bases between them. This CDR3 has 15 residues. Germline V gene data show CDR1 as GTSNPN and CDR2 as SVGIG (reference sequence). Clones were read by immunoSEQ multiplex PCR, and TCRdb kept only the in-frame ones, dropping some. The table lists 35,000 to 40,000 clones, approximately 82% of them singletons. The study's findings and limits: The antigen specificity of the peripheral T cells (those that were expanded) was not determined.

With regard to this clone: Its target is unknown.

The chain employs TRBV30 and TRBJ1-5; TRBD1 might be the D (6 bases). The sample consisted of CD4+ or CD8+ T cells sorted from blood, taken in a trial of the OX40 agonist ivuxolimab. The sequence was collected from an adult with an advanced solid tumor such as melanoma, head and neck, liver or kidney cancer. CDR3 in amino acids: CAWSRAGQSYQPQHF. The CDR3 coding sequence is TGTGCCTGGAGTCGTGCTGGACAGAGCTACCAGCCCCAGCATTTT. The full variable domain, in which reference TRBV30 and TRBJ1-5 provide the parts outside the CDR3, is SQTIHQWPATLVQPVGSPLSLECTVEGTSNPNLYWYRQAAGRGLQLLFYSVGIGQISSEVPQNLSASRPQDRQFILSSKKLLLSDSGFYLCAWSRAGQSYQPQHFGDGTRLSIL.